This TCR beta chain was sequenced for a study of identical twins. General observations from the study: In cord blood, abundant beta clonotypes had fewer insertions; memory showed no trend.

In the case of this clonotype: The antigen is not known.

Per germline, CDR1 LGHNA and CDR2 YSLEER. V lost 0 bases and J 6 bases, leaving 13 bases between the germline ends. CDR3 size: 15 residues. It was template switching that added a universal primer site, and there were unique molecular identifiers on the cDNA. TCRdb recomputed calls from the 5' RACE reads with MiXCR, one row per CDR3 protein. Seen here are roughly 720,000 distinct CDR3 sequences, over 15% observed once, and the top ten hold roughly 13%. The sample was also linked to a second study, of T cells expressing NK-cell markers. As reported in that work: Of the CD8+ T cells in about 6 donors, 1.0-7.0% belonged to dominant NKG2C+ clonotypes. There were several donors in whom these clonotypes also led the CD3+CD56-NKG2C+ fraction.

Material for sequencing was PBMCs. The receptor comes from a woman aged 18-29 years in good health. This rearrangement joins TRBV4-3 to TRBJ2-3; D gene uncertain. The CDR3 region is CASSQEAQPEDTQYF. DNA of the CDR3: TGCGCCAGCAGCCAAGAGGCCCAGCCTGAGGATACGCAGTATTTT.